Following are 10 T cell receptor beta chains from one sample sequenced in a study of T cells in Graves' hyperthyroidism and ophthalmopathy. The investigators amplified TCR beta CDR3 regions from RNA transcripts. A set of HTBI primers served as the primers for a first-round RT-PCR of the TCR CDR3. MiXCR, run by TCRdb on the multiplex PCR reads, gives a single entry per CDR3 protein. The repertoire holds approximately 400,000 distinct CDR3 sequences, with roughly 13% as singletons. The sample taken for sequencing was blood. These receptors all stem from a man aged 25-40 years with Graves' hyperthyroidism that later progressed to Graves' ophthalmopathy.

To note about this clonotype: One base away lies a much larger clone, so this may be a sequencing read error. This rearrangement joins TRBV18 to TRBJ1-4; 7 bases agree with TRBD1. The CDR3 spans 14 residues. The germline V gene encodes CDR1 KGHSH and CDR2 LQKENI. As DNA, the CDR3 is TGTGTCAGCTCACCTCAGGGACAGAATGAAAAACTGTTTTTT. Protein product: CVSSPQGQNEKLFF.

Turning to this clonotype: A much larger clone lies one base from this, so it may be a read error. V gene TRBV20-1 combines with J gene TRBJ1-5; a weak D match, TRBD1 (6 bases). The germline V gene encodes CDR1 DFQATT and CDR2 SNEGSKA (reference sequence). CDR3 size: 15 residues. The DNA of the CDR3 is TGCAGTACTAGCACCACCATCAGGGGCCATCAGCCCCAGCATTTT. Translated, it gives CSTSTTIRGHQPQHF.

This clonotype occurred many times. The genes are TRBV7-9 and TRBJ1-1, with 7 bases identical to TRBD1. The CDR3 spans 15 residues. V shed 11 bases and J 0 bases; nucleotides not matched to a gene: 12. The germline V gene encodes CDR1 SEHNR and CDR2 FQNEAQ (reference sequence). CDR3: CAGRETGPLNTEAFF. The CDR3, as DNA: TGTGCCGGTAGAGAGACAGGGCCCCTGAACACTGAAGCTTTCTTT.

This clonotype was detected ten times or more. This chain joins TRBV28 and TRBJ1-6; no clear D. The CDR3 has 16 residues. V was pared by 3 bases and J by 4 bases, with 13 bases between. CDR1 and CDR2 from the germline V gene are MDHEN and SYDVKM. The chain's CDR3 is CASSLAGNNYNSPLHF. Here the CDR3 DNA reads TGTGCCAGCAGTTTGGCAGGAAATAATTATAATTCACCCCTCCACTTT.

This clonotype was recorded at least ten times. This rearrangement joins TRBV28 to TRBJ1-1, with D possibly TRBD1 on 5 matching bases. This CDR3 is built from 13 residues. Trimming removed 7 bases at V and 3 bases at J, with 12 bases between. Germline values: CDR1 MDHEN, CDR2 SYDVKM. CDR3 DNA sequence: TGTGCCAGCAATCGGCAGGGTTACACTGAAGCTTTCTTT. This codes for CASNRQGYTEAFF.

Only a few counts were recorded for this clonotype. The chain couples TRBV24-1 to TRBJ2-5, with TRBD1 matching over 10 bases. Germline loops: CDR1 KGHDR, CDR2 SFDVKD. This CDR3 has 15 amino acids. V was clipped by 10 bases and J by 5 bases; unmatched bases: 12. CDR3 residues: CATTPDRGKWETQYF. CDR3 nucleotides: TGTGCCACTACCCCGGACAGGGGGAAGTGGGAGACCCAGTACTTC.

This clonotype was seen just once. Germline is not matched at one junction end, which may reflect a read error. This CDR3 reads CANSMSQGGGNQPQHF. The CDR3 DNA reads as TGTGCCAATAGTATGTCGCAGGGAGGAGGCAATCAGCCCCAGCATTTT. The gene calls are TRBV19 and TRBJ1-5, with D possibly being TRBD1 (5 bases). Per germline, CDR1 LNHDA and CDR2 SQIVND (reference sequence). The CDR3 is made up of 16 amino acids. Filled out from reference TRBV19 and TRBJ1-5, the complete variable domain reads DGGITQSPKYLFRKEGQNVTLSCEQNLNHDAMYWYRQDPGQGLRLIYYSQIVNDFQKGDIAEGYSVSREKKESFPLTVTSAQKNPTAFYLCANSMSQGGGNQPQHFGDGTRLSIL.

In this sample, this clonotype turned up many times. This chain connects TRBV7-3 to TRBJ1-1, with TRBD1 matching over 10 bases. Germline values: CDR1 SGHTA, CDR2 FQGTGA. This CDR3 has 14 residues. The V and J ends lost 5 bases and 2 bases, in that order; junction bases with no gene match: 2. The CDR3 region is CASSQTGGNTEAFF. The CDR3 DNA reads as TGTGCCAGCAGCCAGACAGGGGGCAACACTGAAGCTTTCTTT.

In its sample, this clonotype was seen many times. V is TRBV6-1 and J is TRBJ1-4, with 8 bases identical to TRBD1. V lost 5 bases to trimming and J lost 2 bases; unmatched junction nucleotides: 7. Germline V gene sequence: CDR1 MNHNS, CDR2 SASEGT. CDR3 length: 16 residues. CDR3 loop: CASSYSRGRTNEKLFF. DNA of the CDR3: TGTGCCAGCAGTTATTCCAGGGGGCGTACTAATGAAAAACTGTTTTTT.

This clonotype was recorded many times. The chain links TRBV19 to TRBJ1-5, with 7 bases identical to TRBD1. The CDR3 has 14 amino acids. V shed 4 bases and J 5 bases; nucleotides not matched to a gene: 5. CDR1 is LNHDA, CDR2 SQIVND, per germline (reference sequence). CDR3 in amino acids: CASSTTGTHQPQHF. The CDR3 DNA reads TGTGCCAGTAGTACGACAGGGACCCATCAGCCCCAGCATTTT.